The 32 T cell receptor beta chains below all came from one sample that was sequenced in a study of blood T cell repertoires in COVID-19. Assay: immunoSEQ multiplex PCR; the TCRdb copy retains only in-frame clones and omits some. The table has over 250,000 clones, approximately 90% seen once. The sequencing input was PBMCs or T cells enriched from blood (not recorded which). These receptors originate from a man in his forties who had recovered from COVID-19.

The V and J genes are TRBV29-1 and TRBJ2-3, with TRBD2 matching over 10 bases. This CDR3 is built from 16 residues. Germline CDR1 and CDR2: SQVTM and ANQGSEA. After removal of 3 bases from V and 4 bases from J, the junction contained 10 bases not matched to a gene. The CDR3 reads CSVEQRGGSLPDTQYF. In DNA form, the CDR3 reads TGCAGCGTTGAGCAGCGGGGGGGCTCTCTCCCAGATACGCAGTATTTT.

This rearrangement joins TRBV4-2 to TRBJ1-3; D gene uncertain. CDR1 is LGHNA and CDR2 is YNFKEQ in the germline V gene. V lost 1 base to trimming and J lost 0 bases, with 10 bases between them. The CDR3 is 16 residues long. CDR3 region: CASSQGQDSSGNTIYF. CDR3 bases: TGTGCCAGCAGCCAAGGCCAAGATAGCTCTGGAAACACCATATATTTT.

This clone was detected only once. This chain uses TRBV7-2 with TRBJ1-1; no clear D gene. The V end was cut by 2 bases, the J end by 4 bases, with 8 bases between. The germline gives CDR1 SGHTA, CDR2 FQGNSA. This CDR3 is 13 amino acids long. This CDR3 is CASSLIRGTEAFF. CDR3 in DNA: TGTGCCAGCAGCTTAATACGAGGCACTGAAGCTTTCTTT.

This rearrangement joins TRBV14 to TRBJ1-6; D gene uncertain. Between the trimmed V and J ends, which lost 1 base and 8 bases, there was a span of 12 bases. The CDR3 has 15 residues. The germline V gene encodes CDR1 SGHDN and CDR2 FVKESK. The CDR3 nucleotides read TGTGCCAGCAGCCAAGTACCTGAAGCTGATTCACCCCTCCACTTT. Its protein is CASSQVPEADSPLHF.

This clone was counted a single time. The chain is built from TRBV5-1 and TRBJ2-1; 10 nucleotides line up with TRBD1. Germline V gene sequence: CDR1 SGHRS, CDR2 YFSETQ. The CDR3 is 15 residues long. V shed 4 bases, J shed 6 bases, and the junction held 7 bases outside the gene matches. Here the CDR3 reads CASSMPGTGVNEQFF. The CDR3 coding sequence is TGCGCCAGCAGCATGCCCGGGACAGGGGTCAATGAGCAGTTCTTC.

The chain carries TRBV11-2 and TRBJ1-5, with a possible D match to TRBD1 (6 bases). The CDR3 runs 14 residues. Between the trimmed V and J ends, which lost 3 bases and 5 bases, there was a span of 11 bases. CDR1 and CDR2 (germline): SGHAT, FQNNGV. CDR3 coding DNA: TGTGCCAGCAGCTTTGGATCAGGGGATCAGCCCCAGCATTTT. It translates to CASSFGSGDQPQHF. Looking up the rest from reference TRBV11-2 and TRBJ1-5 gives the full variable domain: EAGVAQSPRYKIIEKRQSVAFWCNPISGHATLYWYQQILGQGPKLLIQFQNNGVVDDSQLPKDRFSAERLKGVDSTLKIQPAKLEDSAVYLCASSFGSGDQPQHFGDGTRLSIL.

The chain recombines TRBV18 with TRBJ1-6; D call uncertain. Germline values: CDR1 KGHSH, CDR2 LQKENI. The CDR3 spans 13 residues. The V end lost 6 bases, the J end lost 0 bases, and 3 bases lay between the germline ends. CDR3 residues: CASSSSYNSPLHF. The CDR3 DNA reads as TGTGCCAGCTCTAGCTCCTATAATTCACCCCTCCACTTT.

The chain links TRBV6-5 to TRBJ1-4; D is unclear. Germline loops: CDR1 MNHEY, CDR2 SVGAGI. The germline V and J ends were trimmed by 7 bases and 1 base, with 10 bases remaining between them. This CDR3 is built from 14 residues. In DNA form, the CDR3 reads TGTGCCAGCAAACCGGGGATAACTAATGAAAAACTGTTTTTT. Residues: CASKPGITNEKLFF.

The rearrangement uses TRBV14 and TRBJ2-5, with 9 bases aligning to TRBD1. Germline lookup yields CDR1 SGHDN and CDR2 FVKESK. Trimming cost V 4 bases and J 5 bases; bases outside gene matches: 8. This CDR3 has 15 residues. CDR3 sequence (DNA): TGTGCCAGCAGCCCTGTGGACAGGGGAAGGGAGACCCAGTACTTC. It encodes CASSPVDRGRETQYF.

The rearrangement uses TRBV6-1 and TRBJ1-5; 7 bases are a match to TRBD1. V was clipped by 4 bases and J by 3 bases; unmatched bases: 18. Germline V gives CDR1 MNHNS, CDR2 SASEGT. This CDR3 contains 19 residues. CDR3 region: CASSGGTATMGYNNQPQHF. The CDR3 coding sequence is TGTGCCAGCAGTGGGGGGACAGCCACCATGGGTTATAACAATCAGCCCCAGCATTTT.

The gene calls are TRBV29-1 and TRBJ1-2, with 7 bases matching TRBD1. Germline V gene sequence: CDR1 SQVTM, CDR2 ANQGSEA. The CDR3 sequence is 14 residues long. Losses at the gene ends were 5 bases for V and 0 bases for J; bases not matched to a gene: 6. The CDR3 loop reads CSVTGTVPNYGYTF. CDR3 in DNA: TGCAGCGTTACCGGGACAGTTCCTAACTATGGCTACACCTTC.

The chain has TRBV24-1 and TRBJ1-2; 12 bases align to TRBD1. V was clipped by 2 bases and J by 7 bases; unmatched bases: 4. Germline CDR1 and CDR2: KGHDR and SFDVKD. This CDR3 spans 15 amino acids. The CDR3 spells CATSDSGQGAGGYTF. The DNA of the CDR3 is TGTGCCACCAGTGATTCGGGACAGGGGGCCGGTGGCTACACCTTC.

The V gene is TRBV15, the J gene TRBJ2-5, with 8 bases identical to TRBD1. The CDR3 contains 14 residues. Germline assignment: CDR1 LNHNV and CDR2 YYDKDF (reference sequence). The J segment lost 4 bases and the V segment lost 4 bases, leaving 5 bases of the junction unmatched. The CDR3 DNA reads TGTGCCACCAGCAAAGACAGGGGCCGAGAGACCCAGTACTTC. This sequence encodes CATSKDRGRETQYF.

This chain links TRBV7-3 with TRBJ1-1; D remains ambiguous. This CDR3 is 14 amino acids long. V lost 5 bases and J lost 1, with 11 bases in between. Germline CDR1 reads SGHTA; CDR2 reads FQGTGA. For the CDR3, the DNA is TGTGCCAGCAGCATAGCGACGGGGAACACTGAAGCTTTCTTT. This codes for CASSIATGNTEAFF.

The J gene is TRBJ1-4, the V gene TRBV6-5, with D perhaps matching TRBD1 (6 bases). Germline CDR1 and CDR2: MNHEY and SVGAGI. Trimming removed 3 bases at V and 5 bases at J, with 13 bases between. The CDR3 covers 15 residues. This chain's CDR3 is CASSYEGGLNEKLFF. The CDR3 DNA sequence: TGTGCCAGCAGTTATGAGGGGGGACTAAATGAAAAACTGTTTTTT.

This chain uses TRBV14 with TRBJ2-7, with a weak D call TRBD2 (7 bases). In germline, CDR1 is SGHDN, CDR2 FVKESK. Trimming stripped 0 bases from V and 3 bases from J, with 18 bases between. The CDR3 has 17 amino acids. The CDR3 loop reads CASSQDALRGALYEQYF. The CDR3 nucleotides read TGTGCCAGCAGCCAAGACGCTCTTCGGGGGGCACTCTACGAGCAGTACTTC. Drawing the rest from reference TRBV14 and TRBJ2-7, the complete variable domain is EAGVTQFPSHSVIEKGQTVTLRCDPISGHDNLYWYRRVMGKEIKFLLHFVKESKQDESGMPNNRFLAERTGGTYSTLKVQPAELEDSGVYFCASSQDALRGALYEQYFGPGTRLTVT.

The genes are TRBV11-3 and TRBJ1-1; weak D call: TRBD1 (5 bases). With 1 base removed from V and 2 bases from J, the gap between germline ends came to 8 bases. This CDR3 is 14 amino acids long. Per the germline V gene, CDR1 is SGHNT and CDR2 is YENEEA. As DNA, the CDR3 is TGTGCCAGCAGCTTAGTTCAGGGAAACACTGAAGCTTTCTTT. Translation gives CASSLVQGNTEAFF.

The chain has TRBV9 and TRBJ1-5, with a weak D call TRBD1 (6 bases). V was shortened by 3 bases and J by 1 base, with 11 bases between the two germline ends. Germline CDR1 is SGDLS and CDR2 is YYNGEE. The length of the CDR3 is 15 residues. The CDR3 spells CASSEQGGSNQPQHF. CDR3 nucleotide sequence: TGTGCCAGCAGCGAACAGGGTGGCAGCAATCAGCCCCAGCATTTT.

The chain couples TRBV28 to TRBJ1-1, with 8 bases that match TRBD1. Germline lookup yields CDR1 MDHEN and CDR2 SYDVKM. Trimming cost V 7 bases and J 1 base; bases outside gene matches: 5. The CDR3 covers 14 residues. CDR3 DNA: TGTGCCAGCACCACCAGGGGGCCGAACACTGAAGCTTTCTTT. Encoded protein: CASTTRGPNTEAFF.

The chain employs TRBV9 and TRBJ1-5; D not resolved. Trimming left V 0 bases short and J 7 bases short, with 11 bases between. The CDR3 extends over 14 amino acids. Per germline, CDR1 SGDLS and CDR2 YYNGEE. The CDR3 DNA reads TGTGCCAGCAGCGTAGGAGGCGCGGGGCAGCCCCAGCATTTT. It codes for CASSVGGAGQPQHF.

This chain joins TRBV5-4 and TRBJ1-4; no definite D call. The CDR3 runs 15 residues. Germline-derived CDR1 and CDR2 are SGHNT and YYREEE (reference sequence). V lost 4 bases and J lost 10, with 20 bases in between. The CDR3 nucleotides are TGTGCCAGCAGCGATGTCGGGGTCACGTCTGGAAAACTGTTTTTT. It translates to CASSDVGVTSGKLFF.

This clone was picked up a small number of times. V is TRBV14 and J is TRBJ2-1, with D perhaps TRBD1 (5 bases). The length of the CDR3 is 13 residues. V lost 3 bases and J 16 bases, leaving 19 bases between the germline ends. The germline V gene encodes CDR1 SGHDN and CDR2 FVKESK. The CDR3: CASSQKGYMWTFF. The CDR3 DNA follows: TGTGCCAGCAGCCAGAAGGGGTACATGTGGACATTCTTC.

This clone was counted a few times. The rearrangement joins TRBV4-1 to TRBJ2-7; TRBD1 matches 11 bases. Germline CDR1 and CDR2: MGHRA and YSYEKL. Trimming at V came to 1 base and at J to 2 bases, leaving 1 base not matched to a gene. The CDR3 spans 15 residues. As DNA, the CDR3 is TGCGCCAGCAGCCAAGCGGGACAGGGGGCCTACGAGCAGTACTTC. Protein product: CASSQAGQGAYEQYF.

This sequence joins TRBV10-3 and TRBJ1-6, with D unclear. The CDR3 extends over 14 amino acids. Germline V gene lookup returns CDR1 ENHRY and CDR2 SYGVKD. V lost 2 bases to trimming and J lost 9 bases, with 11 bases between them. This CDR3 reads CAISEDPAVSPLHF. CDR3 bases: TGTGCCATCAGTGAGGACCCTGCGGTTTCACCCCTCCACTTT.

The CDR3 reads CASSLVTGGSWDEQFF. CDR3 DNA sequence: TGTGCCAGCAGCTTGGTGACAGGGGGCTCCTGGGATGAGCAGTTCTTC. This rearrangement joins TRBV7-9 to TRBJ2-1; 10 nucleotides agree with TRBD1. This CDR3 is built from 16 residues. CDR1 and CDR2 from the germline V gene are SEHNR and FQNEAQ (reference sequence). V gave up 3 bases and J gave up 8 bases; unmatched junction bases: 10.

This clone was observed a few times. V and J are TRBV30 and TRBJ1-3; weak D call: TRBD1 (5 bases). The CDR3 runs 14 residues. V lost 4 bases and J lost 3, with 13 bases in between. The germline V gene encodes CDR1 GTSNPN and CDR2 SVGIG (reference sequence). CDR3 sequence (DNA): TGTGCCTGGATTCTGACAGCGGGTGGAAACACCATATATTTT. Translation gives CAWILTAGGNTIYF.

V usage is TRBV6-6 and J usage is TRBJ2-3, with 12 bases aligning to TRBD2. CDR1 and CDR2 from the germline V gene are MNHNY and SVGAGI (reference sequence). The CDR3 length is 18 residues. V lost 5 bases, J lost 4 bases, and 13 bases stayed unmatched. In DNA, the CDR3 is TGTGCCAGCAGTCCCACTCGGCTTCTAGCGGGGGGGGCAGATACGCAGTATTTT. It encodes CASSPTRLLAGGADTQYF.

The CDR3 sequence: CASSLDRNTVGYTF. Written as DNA, the CDR3 is TGTGCCAGCAGCTTAGACAGGAATACCGTCGGCTACACCTTC. This rearrangement joins TRBV11-3 to TRBJ1-2; D gene uncertain. The CDR3 has 14 amino acids. V was clipped by 0 bases and J by 8 bases, with 13 bases between them. The germline V gene encodes CDR1 SGHNT and CDR2 YENEEA.

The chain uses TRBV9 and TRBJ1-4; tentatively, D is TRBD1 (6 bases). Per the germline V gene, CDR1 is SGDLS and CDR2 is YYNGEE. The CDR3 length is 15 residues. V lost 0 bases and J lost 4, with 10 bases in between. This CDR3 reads CASSVGQGNNEKLFF. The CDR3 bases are TGTGCCAGCAGCGTAGGGCAGGGGAATAATGAAAAACTGTTTTTT. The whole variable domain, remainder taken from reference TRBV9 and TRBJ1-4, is DSGVTQTPKHLITATGQRVTLRCSPRSGDLSVYWYQQSLDQGLQFLIQYYNGEERAKGNILERFSAQQFPDLHSELNLSSLELGDSALYFCASSVGQGNNEKLFFGSGTQLSVL.

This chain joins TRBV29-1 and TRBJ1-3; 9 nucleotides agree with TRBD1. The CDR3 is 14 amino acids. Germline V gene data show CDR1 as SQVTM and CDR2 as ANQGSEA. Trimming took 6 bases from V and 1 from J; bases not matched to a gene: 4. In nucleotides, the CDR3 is TGCAGCGTCGATGGGACAGGGTCTGGAAACACCATATATTTT. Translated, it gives CSVDGTGSGNTIYF. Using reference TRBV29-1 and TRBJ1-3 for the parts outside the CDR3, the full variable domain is SAVISQKPSRDICQRGTSLTIQCQVDSQVTMMFWYRQQPGQSLTLIATANQGSEATYESGFVIDKFPISRPNLTFSTLTVSNMSPEDSSIYLCSVDGTGSGNTIYFGEGSWLTVV.

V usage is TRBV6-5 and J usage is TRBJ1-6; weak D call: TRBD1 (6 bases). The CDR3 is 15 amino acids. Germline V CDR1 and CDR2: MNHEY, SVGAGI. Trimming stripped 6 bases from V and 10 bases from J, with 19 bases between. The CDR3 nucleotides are TGTGCCAGCAGCGCCATCCCAGGGGAGGGATCACCCCTCCACTTT. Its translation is CASSAIPGEGSPLHF.

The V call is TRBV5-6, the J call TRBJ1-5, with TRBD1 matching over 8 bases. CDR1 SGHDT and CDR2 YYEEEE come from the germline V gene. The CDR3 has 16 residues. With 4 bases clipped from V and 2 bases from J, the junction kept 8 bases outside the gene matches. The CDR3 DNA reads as TGTGCCAGCAGCGCACTAACGACAGGGGGCAATCAGCCCCAGCATTTT. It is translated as CASSALTTGGNQPQHF.